This TCR beta chain stems from a study of cytomegalovirus exposure and HLA in healthy donors. Concerning this clone: What it recognizes is unknown.

The CDR3 runs 14 residues. In germline, CDR1 is MDHEN, CDR2 SYDVKM. Germline trimming cut 3 bases from V and 7 bases from J; bases unmatched to any gene: 8. Findings and caveats of the study: Prior analysis indicated that the majority of TCR beta V segments exhibited productivity approximately 90% or approximately 30% of the time. In a later analysis, HLA-C alleles had the fewest associated TCRs, DRB1 alleles the most. Across donors, most TCRs were seen rarely, yet some public ones were widespread. Sequencing probably produced one cluster of sequence variants that were highly shared.

In the PCR, 60 Vbeta and 13 Jbeta primers were used. The data were produced by immunoSEQ multiplex PCR, yet TCRdb's version contains in-frame clones alone and is incomplete. Found here are roughly 180,000 clones, approximately 81% of them singletons; the top ten hold approximately 0.26%. The sequence derives from a boy aged 5-17 years in good health and CMV-seronegative. The V and J genes are TRBV28 and TRBJ2-7, with 8 bases fitting TRBD2. Sequencing was done on a sample of PBMCs. The CDR3 loop reads CASSLLREVGEQYF. CDR3 DNA sequence: TGTGCCAGCAGTTTGTTGCGGGAGGTGGGGGAGCAGTACTTC.